This T cell receptor (beta chain) was observed in a study of a mutant IDH1 vaccine in newly diagnosed glioma. Study summary: Therapy received beforehand was radiotherapy, temozolomide, or both, with most patients given both.

Time point specified: baseline, week 1 (first vaccination visit). The treatment denotes: pre-vaccination baseline after standard-of-care therapy. Donors had new IDH1-mutant astrocytomas of WHO grade 3 or 4 (ATRX-lost). TCRdb keeps only in-frame clones here, not all; method: immunoSEQ multiplex PCR. The repertoire holds about 25,000 clones, with around 93% as singletons. Study-wide results and caveats: Pseudoprogression appeared unlinked to shifts in leading peripheral T cell clonotypes.

For this clone: Its antigen remains unidentified.

In germline, CDR1 is SGHAT, CDR2 FQNNGV. The CDR3 covers 17 residues. Trimming took 1 base from V and 5 from J, leaving 20 bases between them. Sequences were derived from PBMCs, sampled from a glioma patient treated with radiotherapy, temozolomide or both. The receptor comes from a man aged 40-55 years with glioma. V is TRBV11-2 and J is TRBJ2-5; perhaps D is TRBD1 or TRBD2 (5 bases each). The CDR3 DNA reads TGTGCCAGCAGCTTAGGTGGTTCTGGGACCGGGTCCGAGACCCAGTACTTC. Its protein is CASSLGGSGTGSETQYF.